Sequencing of this TCR beta chain was carried out in a study of cytomegalovirus exposure and HLA in healthy donors. In the study overall: Falling in the Caucasian-associated ancestry cluster were about four fifths of about 400 genotyped donors.

Germline-derived CDR1 and CDR2 are SGHNT and YYREEE (reference sequence). Trimming took 0 bases from V and 2 from J, leaving 9 bases between them. This CDR3 contains 14 residues. The study, taken as a whole, reports: There were around 160 TCR beta chains listed as cytomegalovirus-associated.

Researchers ran the PCR with 60 Vbeta and 13 Jbeta primers. Data came from immunoSEQ multiplex PCR; TCRdb stores just in-frame clones and leaves some out. This sample has around 140,000 clones, with 70% to 85% found just once. Concerning this clone itself: Its specificity is not known.

The chain has TRBV5-4 and TRBJ2-7, with a weak D call TRBD1 (5 bases). The source is an older woman in good health and CMV-seropositive. Sequencing was carried out using PBMCs. The CDR3 protein is CASSLEAGTYEQYF. Written as DNA, the CDR3 is TGTGCCAGCAGCTTGGAGGCAGGGACCTACGAGCAGTACTTC.